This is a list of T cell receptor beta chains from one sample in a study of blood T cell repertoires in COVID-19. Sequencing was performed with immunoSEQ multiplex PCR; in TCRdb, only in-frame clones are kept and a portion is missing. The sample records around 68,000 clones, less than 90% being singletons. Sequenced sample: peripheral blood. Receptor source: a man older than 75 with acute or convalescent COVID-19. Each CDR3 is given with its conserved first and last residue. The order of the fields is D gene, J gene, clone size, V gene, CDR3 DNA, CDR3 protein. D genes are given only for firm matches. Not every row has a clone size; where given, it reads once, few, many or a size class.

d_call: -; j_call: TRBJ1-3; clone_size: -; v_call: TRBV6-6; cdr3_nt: TGTGCCAGCAGTGGAAGGGTCGGGAGAAACACCATATATTTT; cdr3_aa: CASSGRVGRNTIYF
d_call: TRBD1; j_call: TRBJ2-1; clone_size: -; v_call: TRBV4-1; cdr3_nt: TGCGCCAGCAGCCGAGGACAGGTTCTCAATGAGCAGTTCTTC; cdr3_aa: CASSRGQVLNEQFF
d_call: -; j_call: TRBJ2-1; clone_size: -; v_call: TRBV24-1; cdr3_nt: TGTGCCACCAGTGCCCCCAGAGGGGGGGTTAATGAGCAGTTCTTC; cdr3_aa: CATSAPRGGVNEQFF
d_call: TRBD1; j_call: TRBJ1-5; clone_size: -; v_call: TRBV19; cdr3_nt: TGTGCCAGTAGTACCCCGGGACAGGGTCCCCAGCCCCAGCATTTT; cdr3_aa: CASSTPGQGPQPQHF
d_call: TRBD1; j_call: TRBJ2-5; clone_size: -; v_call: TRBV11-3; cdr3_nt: TGTGCCAGCAGCTTAGGACAGGGGAGGGAGACCCAGTACTTC; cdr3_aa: CASSLGQGRETQYF
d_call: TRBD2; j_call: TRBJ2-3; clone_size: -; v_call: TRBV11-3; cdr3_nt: TGTGCCAGCAGCCCTACACAACCACTAGCGGGAGTCACAGATACGCAGTATTTT; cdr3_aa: CASSPTQPLAGVTDTQYF
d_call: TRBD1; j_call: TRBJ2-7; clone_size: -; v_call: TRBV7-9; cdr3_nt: TGTGCCAGCAGCTTAGGCCCGACAGGGAGTCCCTACGAGCAGTACTTC; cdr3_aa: CASSLGPTGSPYEQYF
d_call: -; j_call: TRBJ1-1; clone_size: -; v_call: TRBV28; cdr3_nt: TGTGCCAGCAGTTTCCGAGACAGAGAAGCTTTCTTT; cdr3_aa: CASSFRDREAFF
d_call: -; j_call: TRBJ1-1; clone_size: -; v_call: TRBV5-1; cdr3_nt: TGCGCCAGCAACGACCTGCGGTCGGGGACTGAAGCTTTCTTT; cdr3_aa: CASNDLRSGTEAFF
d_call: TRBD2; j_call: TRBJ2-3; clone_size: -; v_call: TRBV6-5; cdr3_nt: TGTGCCAGCAGTCCGTACGGGGGGGTCGCAGATACGCAGTATTTT; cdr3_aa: CASSPYGGVADTQYF
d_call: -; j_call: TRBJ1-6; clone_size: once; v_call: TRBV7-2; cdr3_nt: TGTGCCAGCAGCCCAGGGTCAGAGTCACCCCTCCACTTT; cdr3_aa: CASSPGSESPLHF
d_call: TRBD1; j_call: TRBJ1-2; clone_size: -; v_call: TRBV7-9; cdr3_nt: TGTGCCAGCAGCTTAGGAGTAGGACAGGGGGCAGGTAATGGCTACACCTTC; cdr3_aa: CASSLGVGQGAGNGYTF
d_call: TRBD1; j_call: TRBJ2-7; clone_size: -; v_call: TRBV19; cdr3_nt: TGTGCCAGTGCAAGGGACAGCAACTCCTACGAGCAGTACTTC; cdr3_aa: CASARDSNSYEQYF
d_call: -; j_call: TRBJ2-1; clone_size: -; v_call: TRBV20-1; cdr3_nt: TGCAGCCCGGGGTACAATGAGCAGTTCTTC; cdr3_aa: CSPGYNEQFF
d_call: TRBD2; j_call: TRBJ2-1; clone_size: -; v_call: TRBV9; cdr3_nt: TGTGCCAGCAGCGTAGCTCCGGGGGGTGAGCAGTTCTTC; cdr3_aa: CASSVAPGGEQFF
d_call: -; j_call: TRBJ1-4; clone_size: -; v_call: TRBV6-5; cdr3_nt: TGTGCCAGCAGTTACATCAGGGGTGAAAAACTGTTTTTT; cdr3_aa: CASSYIRGEKLFF
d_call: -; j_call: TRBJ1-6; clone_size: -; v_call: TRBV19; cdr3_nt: TGTGCCAGTAGTACCCCTCGGGAGAATTCACCCCTCCACTTT; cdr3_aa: CASSTPRENSPLHF
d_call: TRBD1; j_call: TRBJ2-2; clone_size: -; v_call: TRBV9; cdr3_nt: TGTGCCAGCAGCGCGAACAGGGGGCCGAACACCGGGGAGCTGTTTTTT; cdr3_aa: CASSANRGPNTGELFF
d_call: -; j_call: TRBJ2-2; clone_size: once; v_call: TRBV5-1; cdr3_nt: TGCGCCAGCAGCTTGGATAGCGGTCTCACCGGGGAGCTGTTTTTT; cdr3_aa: CASSLDSGLTGELFF
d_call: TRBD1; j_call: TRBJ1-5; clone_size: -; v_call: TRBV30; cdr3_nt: TGTGCCTATGACACGGGACAGGGAATCAATCAGCCCCAGCATTTT; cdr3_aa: CAYDTGQGINQPQHF
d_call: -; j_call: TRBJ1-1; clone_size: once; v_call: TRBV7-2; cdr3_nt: TGTGCCAGCAGCTTAGTCGGGGGGATTCGGACTGAAGCTTTCTTT; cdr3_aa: CASSLVGGIRTEAFF
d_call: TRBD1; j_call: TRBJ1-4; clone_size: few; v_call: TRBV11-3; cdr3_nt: TGTGCCAGCAGCTTCCGCGGGACAGGGTCTGCAACTAATGAAAAACTGTTTTTT; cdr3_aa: CASSFRGTGSATNEKLFF
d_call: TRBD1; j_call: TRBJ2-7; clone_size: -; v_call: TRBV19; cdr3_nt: TGTGCCAGTAGTCCCCCAGACAGGGGGCCCTCATACGAGCAGTACTTC; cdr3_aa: CASSPPDRGPSYEQYF
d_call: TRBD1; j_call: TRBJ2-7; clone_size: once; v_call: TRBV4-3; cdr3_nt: TGCGCCAGCAGCCAAGATCGGCAGGACAGGGGAGTCGGCGAGCAGTACTTC; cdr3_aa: CASSQDRQDRGVGEQYF
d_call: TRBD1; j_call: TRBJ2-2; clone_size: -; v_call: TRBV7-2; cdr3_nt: TGTGCCAGCAGCTTCTTCGGACAGGGATCCACCGGGGAGCTGTTTTTT; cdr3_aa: CASSFFGQGSTGELFF
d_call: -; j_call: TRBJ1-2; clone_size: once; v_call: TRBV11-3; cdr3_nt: TGTGCCAGCAGCCCAATGACAGGACAAAACTATGGCTACACCTTC; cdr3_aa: CASSPMTGQNYGYTF
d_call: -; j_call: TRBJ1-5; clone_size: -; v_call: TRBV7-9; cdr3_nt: TGTGCCAGCAGCCCTCCCGACAGCAACAATCAGCCCCAGCATTTT; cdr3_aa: CASSPPDSNNQPQHF
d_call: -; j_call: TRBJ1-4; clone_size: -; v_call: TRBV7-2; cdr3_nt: TGTGCCAGCAGCTTAAGTGTCAGGGGACCGCGGGGGATAGAAAAACTGTTTTTT; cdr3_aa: CASSLSVRGPRGIEKLFF
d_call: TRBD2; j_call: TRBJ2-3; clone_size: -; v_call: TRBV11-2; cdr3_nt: TGTGCCAGCACCCTAAGGCTAGCGGGGCCTGGGGCAGATACGCAGTATTTT; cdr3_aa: CASTLRLAGPGADTQYF
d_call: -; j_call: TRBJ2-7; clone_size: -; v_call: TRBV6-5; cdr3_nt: TGTGCCAGCGGGTGGGACACAGCCTACGAGCAGTACTTC; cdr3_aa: CASGWDTAYEQYF
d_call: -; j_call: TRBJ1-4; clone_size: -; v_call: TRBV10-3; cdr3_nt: TGTGCCATCAGTGAATACCCAAAGCCCCCTGAAAAACTGTTTTTT; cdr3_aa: CAISEYPKPPEKLFF
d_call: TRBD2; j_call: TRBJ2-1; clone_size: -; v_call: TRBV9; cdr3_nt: TGTGCCAGCAGCATAAGCGGGAGCTCCTACAATGAGCAGTTCTTC; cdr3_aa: CASSISGSSYNEQFF
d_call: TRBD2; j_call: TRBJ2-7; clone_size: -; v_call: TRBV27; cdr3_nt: TGTGCCAGCAGCCGCGGGGGGGGCCGGGAGCAGTACTTC; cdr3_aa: CASSRGGGREQYF
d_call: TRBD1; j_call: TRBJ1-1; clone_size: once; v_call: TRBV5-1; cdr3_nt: TGCGCCAGCAGCCTTACGACAGGGGGCAAGAACACTGAAGCTTTCTTT; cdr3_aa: CASSLTTGGKNTEAFF
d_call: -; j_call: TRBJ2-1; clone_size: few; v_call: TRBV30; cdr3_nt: TGTGCCTGCTCCGGGGAAGGGTACAATGAGCAGTTCTTC; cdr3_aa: CACSGEGYNEQFF
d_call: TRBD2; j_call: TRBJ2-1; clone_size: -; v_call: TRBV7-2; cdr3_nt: TGTGCCAGCAGCTTATACGGGAGGGCGGCTGAGCAGTTCTTC; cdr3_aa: CASSLYGRAAEQFF
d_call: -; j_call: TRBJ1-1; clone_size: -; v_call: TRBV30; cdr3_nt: TGTGCCTGGAGCGGGATCGGGACTGAAGCTTTCTTT; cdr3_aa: CAWSGIGTEAFF
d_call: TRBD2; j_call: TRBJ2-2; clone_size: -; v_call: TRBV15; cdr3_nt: TGTGCCACCAGCAGAGATCTAGCGGGAGTTTCCGGGGAGCTGTTTTTT; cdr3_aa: CATSRDLAGVSGELFF
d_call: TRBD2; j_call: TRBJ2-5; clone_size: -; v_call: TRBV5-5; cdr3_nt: TGTGCCAGCAGCACCACCTTCGCGGGAGGGGGGGAGACCCAGTACTTC; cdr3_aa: CASSTTFAGGGETQYF
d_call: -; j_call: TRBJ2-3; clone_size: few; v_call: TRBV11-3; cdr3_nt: TGTGCCAGCAGCTTAGGGCAGAATACAGATACGCAGTATTTT; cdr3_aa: CASSLGQNTDTQYF
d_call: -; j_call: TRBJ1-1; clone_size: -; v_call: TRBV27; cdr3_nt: TGTGCCAGCAGTCCCCCGGTACGGGTGGGCACTGAAGCTTTCTTT; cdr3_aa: CASSPPVRVGTEAFF
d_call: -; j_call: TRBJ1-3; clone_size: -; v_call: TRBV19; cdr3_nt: TGTGCCAGTCGACAGCTCTCTGGAAACACCATATATTTT; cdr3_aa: CASRQLSGNTIYF
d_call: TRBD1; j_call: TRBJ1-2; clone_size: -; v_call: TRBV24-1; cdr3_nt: TGTGCCACCAGCCCAGCACTCGGGACAGCAAGTGGCTACACCTTC; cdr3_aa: CATSPALGTASGYTF
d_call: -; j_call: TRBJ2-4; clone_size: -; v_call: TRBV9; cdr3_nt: TGTGCCAGCAGCGTAGGATTGGAGGGGTTAGCCAAAAACATTCAGTACTTC; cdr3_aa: CASSVGLEGLAKNIQYF
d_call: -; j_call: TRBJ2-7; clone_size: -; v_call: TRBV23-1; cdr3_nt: TGCGCCAGCAGTCATGCCCCCTACCCCTACGAGCAGTACTTC; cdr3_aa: CASSHAPYPYEQYF
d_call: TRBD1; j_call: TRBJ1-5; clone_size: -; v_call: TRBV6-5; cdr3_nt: TGTGCCAGCAGTCCTAATGACAGGGCTGGGCAGCCCCAGCATTTT; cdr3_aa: CASSPNDRAGQPQHF
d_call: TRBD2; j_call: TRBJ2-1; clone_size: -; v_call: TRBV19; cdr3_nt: TGTGCCAGTAGTATAGGGGGGGCGAGCGGGAGGGCCTCGAGCTCCTACAATGAGCAGTTCTTC; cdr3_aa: CASSIGGASGRASSSYNEQFF
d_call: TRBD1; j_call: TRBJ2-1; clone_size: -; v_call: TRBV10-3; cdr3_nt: TGTGCCATACGGGGACAGAGCTCCTACAATGAGCAGTTCTTC; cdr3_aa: CAIRGQSSYNEQFF
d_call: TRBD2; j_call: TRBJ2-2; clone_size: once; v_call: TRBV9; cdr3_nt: TGTGCCAGCAGCGCCCCGGGACTAACCGGGGAGCTGTTTTTT; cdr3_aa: CASSAPGLTGELFF
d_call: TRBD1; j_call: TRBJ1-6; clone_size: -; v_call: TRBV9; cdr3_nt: TGTGCCAGCAGCCTCGGGACAGGGGTTTATAATTCACCCCTCCACTTT; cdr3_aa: CASSLGTGVYNSPLHF
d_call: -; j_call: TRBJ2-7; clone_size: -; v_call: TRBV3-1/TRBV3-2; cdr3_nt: TGTGCCAGCAGCCAAGGGCCCGCCTCCCTCTACGAGCAGTACTTC; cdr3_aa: CASSQGPASLYEQYF